The clone carrying this T cell receptor (beta chain) was picked up many times. These data come from a study of blood T cells in healthy people across ages. Alongside a J-beta primer mix, a sample-barcoded 5' primer served in a second PCR lasting about 6 to 12 cycles. TCRdb re-analysed the 5' RACE reads in MiXCR, keeping a single row per CDR3 protein. The data show 650,000 to 700,000 distinct CDR3 sequences, about a third seen once. The CDR3 runs to 14 residues. Trimming stripped 3 bases from V and 1 base from J, with 9 bases between. CDR1 and CDR2 (germline): KGHSH, LQKENI. The sequence was collected from an elderly woman in good health. This chain uses TRBV18 with TRBJ2-5; D not certain. What was sequenced was blood. CDR3 residues: CASSPVETQETQYF. In nucleotides, the CDR3 is TGTGCCAGCTCACCCGTAGAAACCCAAGAGACCCAGTACTTC.